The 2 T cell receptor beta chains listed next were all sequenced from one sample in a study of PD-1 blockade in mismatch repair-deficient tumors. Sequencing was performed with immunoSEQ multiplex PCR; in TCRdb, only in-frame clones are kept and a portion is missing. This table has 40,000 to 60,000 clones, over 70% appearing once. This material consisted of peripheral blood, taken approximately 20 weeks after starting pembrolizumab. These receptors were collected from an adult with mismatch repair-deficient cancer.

The CDR3 DNA sequence: TGCGCCAGCAGCCAAGACAGGAGCTCCTACGAGCAGTACTTC. This encodes CASSQDRSSYEQYF. The chain recombines TRBV4-3 with TRBJ2-7; D is undetermined. The CDR3 extends over 14 amino acids. CDR1 and CDR2 from the germline V gene are LGHNA and YSLEER. Trimming left V 0 bases short and J 0 bases short, with 6 bases between.

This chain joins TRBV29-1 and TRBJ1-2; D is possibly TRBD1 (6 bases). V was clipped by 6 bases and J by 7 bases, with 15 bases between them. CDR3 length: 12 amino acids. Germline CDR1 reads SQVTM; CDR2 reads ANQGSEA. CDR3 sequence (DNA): TGCAGCGTGGGGGGCCAGGGCGGTGGCTACACCTTC. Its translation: CSVGGQGGGYTF.